This T cell receptor beta chain was found in a study of OX40 agonist ivuxolimab in advanced cancers. In the study overall: Ivuxolimab was an agonistic, fully human IgG2 monoclonal antibody directed against OX40 (CD134), a costimulatory receptor. In the dose-escalation cohort, more than 75% of patients were male, and the mean age was about 55 years, with a range of roughly 20 to 80. Among the roughly 50 dose-escalation patients, about 20 had hepatocellular carcinoma, roughly 15 melanoma, 9 renal cell carcinoma and 9 head and neck cancer. Partial responses occurred in three dose-escalation patients: two with cutaneous melanoma and one with hepatocellular carcinoma. Intravenous ivuxolimab was administered to patients every 2 weeks at six dose levels: 0.01, 0.1, 0.3, 1.5, 3 and 10 mg/kg. Prior anti-PD-1, anti-PD-L1 or anti-CTLA-4 therapy was permitted, and approximately 42% of dose-escalation patients had received checkpoint inhibitors. The paper covers the monotherapy dose-escalation part of the phase I ivuxolimab trial, which included N ≈ 57 patients. The point of sequencing TCRbeta in the periphery was to test whether ivuxolimab changed TCR sequence diversity and drove clonal T-cell expansion. Overall results and qualifications from the work: After ivuxolimab, more expanded clones were found on average in CD8+ T cells than in CD4+ T cells. In the 0.1-3.0 mg/kg groups, partial responders had among the lowest normalized peripheral clonal expansion, particularly in CD8+ T cells. At doses of 0.1 to 3.0 mg/kg, clonal expansion of both CD4+ and CD8+ T cells in blood was seen between baseline and week 6. Low levels of normalized T-cell clonal expansion were also seen in some patients who did not respond. The antigen specificity of the clonally expanded peripheral T cells was not determined.

For this clone: Its antigen is not yet known. Qualities for individual bases were not recorded, and no much larger clone is one base off.

For sequencing of the TCRbeta CDR3 region, genomic DNA was extracted from the sorted cells. TCRbeta CDR3 regions were sequenced using the immunoSEQ Assay. This immuneACCESS table, as held by TCRdb, lists in-frame sequences with V and J called but not all clones. Of the missing ones, under half trace to an unresolved V gene in checked studies; the others have no known cause. The sample table holds around 20,000 clones, of which about 83% were seen once. The ten top clones hold approximately 8.5% of the sample. Patients with autoimmune disease history or receiving systemic immunosuppression were excluded from the trial. Peripheral blood for TCR sequencing was collected from all dose cohorts at baseline, on cycle 4 day 1, and on cycle 7 day 1. Samples were obtained from an open-label, multicenter, first-in-human phase I dose-escalation trial of ivuxolimab. Adults with locally advanced or metastatic melanoma, renal cell, hepatocellular, or head and neck squamous cell carcinoma were enrolled in the trial. Before TCR sequencing, CD4+ T cells and CD8+ T cells were sorted from peripheral blood as separate populations.

The specimen was CD4+ or CD8+ T cells sorted from blood, collected in a trial of the OX40 agonist ivuxolimab. The sequence was obtained from an adult with an advanced solid tumor such as melanoma, head and neck, liver or kidney cancer.

The DNA reads as follows: TGCGCCAGCAGCCAAGGACTAGGGTTTGAGCAGTTCTTC. This encodes CASSQGLGFEQFF. The rearrangement joined TRBV4-3 to TRBJ2-1; TRBD2 is a weak D gene call, 6 bases matching. V loses 1 base of germline sequence and J loses 9 bases, and the interval between the two ends is 10 bases. The germline V gene gives CDR1 as LGHNA and CDR2 as YSLEER. The CDR3, from cysteine to phenylalanine, totals 13 residues. Just CDR3 DNA is preserved here, 39 bases in frame from base 1.